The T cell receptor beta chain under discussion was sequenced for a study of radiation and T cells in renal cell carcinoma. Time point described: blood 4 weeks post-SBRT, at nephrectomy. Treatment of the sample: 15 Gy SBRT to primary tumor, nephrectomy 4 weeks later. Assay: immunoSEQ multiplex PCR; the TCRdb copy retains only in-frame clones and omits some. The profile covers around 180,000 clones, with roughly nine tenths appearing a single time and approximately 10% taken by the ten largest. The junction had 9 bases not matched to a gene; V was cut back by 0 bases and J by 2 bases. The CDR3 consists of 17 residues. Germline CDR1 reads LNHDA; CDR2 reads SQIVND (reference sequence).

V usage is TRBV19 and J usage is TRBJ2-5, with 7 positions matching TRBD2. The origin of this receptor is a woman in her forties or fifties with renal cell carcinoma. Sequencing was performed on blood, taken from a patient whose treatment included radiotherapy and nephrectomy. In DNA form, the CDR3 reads TGTGCCAGTAGTATAGATCTGGTTACCGGGGGGCAAGAGACCCAGTACTTC. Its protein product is CASSIDLVTGGQETQYF.